This passage covers 18 T cell receptor beta chains from one sample sequenced in a study of T cell responses to AZD1222 COVID-19 vaccine. The assay was immunoSEQ multiplex PCR, and TCRdb's table has in-frame clones only and misses some. Of 65,000 to 95,000 clones in the sample, 85% are singletons; the top ten hold around an eighth. The source was peripheral blood, collected on day 0 of AZD1222 vaccination. The source of these receptors is an adult in good health.

V is TRBV19 and J is TRBJ1-3; TRBD1 aligns across 7 bases. The CDR3 is 15 amino acids. Germline V gene lookup returns CDR1 LNHDA and CDR2 SQIVND (reference sequence). Germline trimming cut 7 bases from V and 0 bases from J; bases unmatched to any gene: 6. In DNA form, the CDR3 reads TGTGCCAGTACCCGGACAGGCAGCTCTGGAAACACCATATATTTT. It is translated as CASTRTGSSGNTIYF.

This chain links TRBV2 with TRBJ2-2; 8 nucleotides align to TRBD1. CDR3 size: 13 residues. Germline CDR1 SNHLY, CDR2 FYNNEI. Trimming cost V 6 bases and J 6 bases; bases outside gene matches: 3. The CDR3 loop reads CASRDRVAGELFF. The CDR3 nucleotides are TGTGCCAGCAGGGACAGGGTCGCCGGGGAGCTGTTTTTT.

The chain employs TRBV27 and TRBJ2-5; the D gene is possibly TRBD2 (6 bases). The CDR3 totals 13 residues. The germline V gene encodes CDR1 MNHEY and CDR2 SMNVEV (reference sequence). Trimming removed 2 bases at V and 5 bases at J, with 9 bases between. CDR3 in DNA: TGTGCCAGCAGTTTAAGCGGAGGGGAGACCCAGTACTTC. Its translation is CASSLSGGETQYF.

This clone was observed a few times. The chain carries TRBV19 and TRBJ2-1; D uncertain. The CDR3 contains 15 residues. Trimming stripped 6 bases from V and 8 bases from J, with 20 bases between. From germline, CDR1 is LNHDA and CDR2 SQIVND (reference sequence). The CDR3 here is CASSLVFSPGDEQFF. The CDR3 coding sequence is TGTGCCAGTAGCCTCGTTTTTTCCCCTGGCGATGAGCAGTTCTTC.

The table lists this clone with a few counts. V is TRBV13 and J is TRBJ1-4; D not resolved. Germline loops: CDR1 PRHDT, CDR2 FYEKMQ (reference sequence). This CDR3 has 12 amino acids. Trimming removed 5 bases at V and 7 bases at J, with 8 bases between. Here the CDR3 DNA reads TGTGCCAGCAGCCACCTAGGTGAAAAACTGTTTTTT. Protein sequence: CASSHLGEKLFF.

This chain joins TRBV18 and TRBJ2-1; a weak D match, TRBD2 (6 bases). This CDR3 is built from 17 residues. Germline loops: CDR1 KGHSH, CDR2 LQKENI. The V end lost 1 base, the J end lost 6 bases, and 19 bases lay between the germline ends. The CDR3 protein is CASSPQIGEERGNEQFF. As DNA, the CDR3 is TGTGCCAGCTCACCACAGATCGGGGAGGAAAGAGGCAATGAGCAGTTCTTC.

The V and J genes are TRBV7-2 and TRBJ1-2; TRBD1 is a possible D gene (5 bases). This CDR3 has 15 residues. Germline-derived CDR1 and CDR2 are SGHTA and FQGNSA. V gave up 3 bases and J gave up 2 bases, with 13 bases separating them. CDR3 sequence: CASSLGLRGNYGYTF. The CDR3 coding sequence is TGTGCCAGCAGCTTGGGACTCCGAGGGAACTATGGCTACACCTTC.

The gene calls are TRBV12-3 or TRBV12-4 and TRBJ1-2, with a weak D call TRBD1 (5 bases). The CDR3 loop spans 13 amino acids. V dropped 6 bases and J dropped 7 bases, with 15 bases sitting between them. In nucleotides, the CDR3 is TGTGCCAGCAGCTACAGGAGGCCTACTGGCTACACCTTC. This translates into CASSYRRPTGYTF.

The gene calls are TRBV28 and TRBJ1-2; 8 bases agree with TRBD1. CDR1 MDHEN and CDR2 SYDVKM come from the germline V gene. The CDR3 length is 15 residues. After removal of 3 bases from V and 8 bases from J, the junction contained 11 bases not matched to a gene. For the CDR3, the DNA is TGTGCCAGCAGTTTTACGGACAGGGTGTGGAGCGGCTACACCTTC. Translated, it gives CASSFTDRVWSGYTF.

The rearrangement uses TRBV7-3 and TRBJ2-1; a possible D gene is TRBD2 (6 bases). The CDR3 is 15 residues long. The ends were cut back, 1 base at V and 8 bases at J, with 15 bases in the middle. CDR1 and CDR2 (germline): SGHTA, FQGTGA. Here the CDR3 DNA reads TGTGCCAGCAGCTTAAATGGGGACCCGGGGGATGAGCAGTTCTTC. Residues: CASSLNGDPGDEQFF.

The chain combines TRBV7-2 with TRBJ2-5; D might be TRBD1 (6 bases). The CDR3 has 14 amino acids. V shed 4 bases and J shed 4 bases, with 13 bases lying between them. The germline CDR1 and CDR2 sequences are SGHTA and FQGNSA. The CDR3 loop is CASSSYQGRETQYF. CDR3 sequence (DNA): TGTGCCAGCAGCTCATACCAGGGGCGAGAGACCCAGTACTTC.

In nucleotides, the CDR3 is TGTGCCAGCACCATAAGGGCAGGGAGTCAGCCCCAGCATTTT. It translates to CASTIRAGSQPQHF. The gene calls are TRBV21-1 and TRBJ1-5. TRBV21-1 counts as a pseudogene. The CDR3 consists of 14 residues.

This clone was counted once. The chain recombines TRBV13 with TRBJ1-4, with a tentative D call TRBD1 (6 bases). The CDR3 loop spans 16 amino acids. The ends were cut back, 5 bases at V and 1 base at J, with 14 bases in the middle. Germline-derived CDR1 and CDR2 are PRHDT and FYEKMQ (reference sequence). The CDR3 protein is CASSDSSRGTNEKLFF. CDR3 nucleotides: TGTGCCAGCAGCGACTCGTCCAGGGGAACTAATGAAAAACTGTTTTTT. Together with reference TRBV13 and TRBJ1-4, the CDR3 gives the full variable domain: AAGVIQSPRHLIKEKRETATLKCYPIPRHDTVYWYQQGPGQDPQFLISFYEKMQSDKGSIPDRFSAQQFSDYHSELNMSSLELGDSALYFCASSDSSRGTNEKLFFGSGTQLSVL.

This sequence joins TRBV6-5 and TRBJ1-2; TRBD1 aligns across 8 bases. The length of the CDR3 is 15 residues. CDR1 MNHEY and CDR2 SVGAGI come from the germline V gene. Trimming at V came to 6 bases and at J to 4 bases, leaving 10 bases not matched to a gene. The CDR3 sequence is CASSLTQQGGYGYTF. For the CDR3, the DNA is TGTGCCAGCAGCTTAACGCAACAGGGGGGCTATGGCTACACCTTC.

The chain recombines TRBV4-3 with TRBJ1-5; D call uncertain. Germline V gene data show CDR1 as LGHNA and CDR2 as YSLEER. The V and J ends lost 3 bases and 0 bases respectively, with 9 bases between them. The CDR3 covers 15 residues. CDR3 residues: CASSQIPFSNQPQHF. The CDR3 coding sequence is TGCGCCAGCAGCCAGATCCCATTTAGCAATCAGCCCCAGCATTTT.

The chain recombines TRBV24-1 with TRBJ2-1, with D perhaps given as TRBD1 or TRBD2 (5 bases each). Trimming took off 3 bases at V and 7 bases at J, with 9 bases between the two ends. This CDR3 has 13 residues. Germline CDR1 reads KGHDR; CDR2 reads SFDVKD. The CDR3 here is CATSDPGANEQFF. The CDR3 nucleotides read TGTGCCACCAGTGATCCCGGGGCTAATGAGCAGTTCTTC.

CDR3 bases: TGTGCCAGCAGCCCCAAGGGACAGATATTCAATCAGCCCCAGCATTTT. This encodes CASSPKGQIFNQPQHF. The chain uses TRBV6-2 or TRBV6-3 and TRBJ1-5, with 7 bases fitting TRBD1. In germline, CDR1 is MNHEY, CDR2 SVGEGT. The trim removed 6 bases at V and 3 bases at J, leaving 11 bases unmatched. CDR3 length equals 16 residues.

The genes are TRBV5-4 and TRBJ1-6; D ambiguous. V was trimmed by 2 bases and J by 9 bases, leaving 15 bases between them. Germline values: CDR1 SGHNT, CDR2 YYREEE (reference sequence). The CDR3 contains 15 residues. The CDR3 nucleotides read TGTGCCAGCAGCTTCACCCCGGGGTCGGGTTCACCCCTCCACTTT. This codes for CASSFTPGSGSPLHF.